Below are 27 T cell receptor beta chains sequenced from a single sample in a study of beta chain features in type 1 diabetes. The isolated RNA, all of it, was reverse transcribed, so expressed TCRB transcripts were what got sequenced. Assay: immunoSEQ multiplex PCR; the TCRdb copy retains only in-frame clones and omits some. Of over 700,000 clones listed, 15% to 20% are singletons. Sequences were obtained from naive CD4+ T cells from blood. These receptors were obtained from a young woman in good health.

This clone was seen more than once but under ten times. The gene calls are TRBV25-1 and TRBJ1-2; D might be TRBD1 (5 bases). Germline V gene data show CDR1 as MGHDK and CDR2 as SYGVNS. V was cut by 8 bases and J by 7 bases, with 11 bases left in between. The CDR3 is made up of 11 amino acids. The CDR3 sequence: CASGQGPGYTF. For the CDR3, the DNA is TGTGCCAGCGGCCAGGGCCCTGGCTACACCTTC.

This chain links TRBV27 with TRBJ2-5; no definite D call. The CDR3 length is 12 residues. Germline CDR1 is MNHEY and CDR2 is SMNVEV (reference sequence). V was shortened by 5 bases and J by 2 bases, with 6 bases between the two germline ends. CDR3 DNA: TGTGCCAGCAGTCAATTACAAGAGACCCAGTACTTC. Its translation: CASSQLQETQYF.

Comment on this clone: Different DNA sequences within this sample yield the same CDR3. The chain uses TRBV28 and TRBJ1-5; D is uncertain. Trimming shortened V by 6 bases and J by 5 bases, and 8 bases separated the two germline ends. From germline, CDR1 is MDHEN and CDR2 SYDVKM. This CDR3 is 12 amino acids long. The CDR3 reads CASSRSYQPQHF. Written as DNA, the CDR3 is TGTGCCAGCAGCCGATCTTATCAGCCCCAGCATTTT.

The chain couples TRBV29-1 to TRBJ2-3; D remains unclear. CDR3 length equals 14 residues. Germline lookup yields CDR1 SQVTM and CDR2 ANQGSEA. The V end was cut by 6 bases, the J end by 2 bases, with 15 bases between. The CDR3 spells CSVVTPNSTDTQYF. The CDR3 coding sequence is TGCAGCGTAGTCACTCCCAACTCCACAGATACGCAGTATTTT.

On this clone: The same CDR3 also results from other DNA sequences found in this sample. This chain links TRBV7-9 with TRBJ1-1; no clear D. Germline V gene sequence: CDR1 SEHNR, CDR2 FQNEAQ (reference sequence). CDR3 length equals 14 residues. The V end was cut by 3 bases, the J end by 0 bases, with 8 bases between. The CDR3 is CASSFGQLNTEAFF. Here the CDR3 DNA reads TGTGCCAGCAGCTTCGGGCAGTTGAACACTGAAGCTTTCTTT.

CDR3 sequence: CASTRGPLNYGYTF. In DNA form, the CDR3 reads TGTGCCAGCACGCGGGGCCCTCTAAACTATGGCTACACCTTC. This rearrangement joins TRBV28 to TRBJ1-2; the D gene is possibly TRBD1 (5 bases). Between the trimmed V and J ends, which lost 7 bases and 2 bases, there was a span of 14 bases. CDR3 length: 14 amino acids. Germline lookup yields CDR1 MDHEN and CDR2 SYDVKM.

This clone has more than one count but fewer than ten. The chain uses TRBV6-6 and TRBJ2-2; tentatively, D is TRBD1 or TRBD2 (5 bases each). From germline, CDR1 is MNHNY and CDR2 SVGAGI (reference sequence). The CDR3 covers 15 residues. V gave up 2 bases and J gave up 1 base, with 8 bases separating them. The CDR3 spells CASSYPGRNTGELFF. The CDR3 region has the DNA TGTGCCAGCAGTTACCCAGGGAGGAACACCGGGGAGCTGTTTTTT.

The V gene is TRBV7-9, the J gene TRBJ1-1; D is uncertain. Per the germline V gene, CDR1 is SEHNR and CDR2 is FQNEAQ (reference sequence). Trimming took 3 bases from V and 2 from J, leaving 10 bases between them. This CDR3 comprises 14 residues. DNA for the CDR3: TGTGCCAGCAGCTTGGCGGTCCTTAACACTGAAGCTTTCTTT. Its translation is CASSLAVLNTEAFF. Variable domain in full (rest from reference TRBV7-9 and TRBJ1-1): DTGVSQNPRHKITKRGQNVTFRCDPISEHNRLYWYRQTLGQGPEFLTYFQNEAQLEKSRLLSDRFSAERPKGSFSTLEIQRTEQGDSAMYLCASSLAVLNTEAFFGQGTRLTVV.

This clone was seen a few times. The chain has TRBV18 and TRBJ1-4; 8 bases line up with TRBD1. There are 19 residues in the CDR3. Germline assignment: CDR1 KGHSH and CDR2 LQKENI. V lost 4 bases, J lost 7 bases, and 20 bases stayed unmatched. CDR3 sequence (DNA): TGTGCCAGCTCACTACCTACCTGGACAGGGACGAGGCTTAGTGAAAAACTGTTTTTT. This encodes CASSLPTWTGTRLSEKLFF.

A note on this clone: This sample also contains other DNA sequences that code for the same CDR3. The chain recombines TRBV14 with TRBJ1-1, with D possibly matching TRBD1 (6 bases). Trimming removed 3 bases from V and 1 base from J, with 6 bases in between. Germline V gene sequence: CDR1 SGHDN, CDR2 FVKESK. This CDR3 has 13 amino acids. CDR3 nucleotides: TGTGCCAGCAGCCAGGGACAGAACACTGAAGCTTTCTTT. It is translated as CASSQGQNTEAFF.

The genes are TRBV2 and TRBJ1-4, with 9 bases identical to TRBD1. V was pared by 8 bases and J by 8 bases, with 6 bases of the junction left unmatched. Germline-derived CDR1 and CDR2 are SNHLY and FYNNEI. The CDR3 is 13 residues long. CDR3 coding DNA: TGTGCCAGCCTACAGGGGGCTGGCGAAAAACTGTTTTTT. Its protein is CASLQGAGEKLFF.

The chain employs TRBV9 and TRBJ2-7; no firm D call. The CDR3 contains 10 residues. The germline gives CDR1 SGDLS, CDR2 YYNGEE. CDR3 amino acids: CSYKGYEQYF. DNA for the CDR3: TGTTCATATAAAGGCTACGAGCAGTACTTC. Combining the CDR3 with reference TRBV9 and TRBJ2-7 gives the whole variable domain DSGVTQTPKHLITATGQRVTLRCSPRSGDLSVYWYQQSLDQGLQFLIQYYNGEERAKGNILERFSAQQFPDLHSELNLSSLELGDSALYFCSYKGYEQYFGPGTRLTVT.

This clone was seen more than once but under ten times. The chain links TRBV7-2 to TRBJ2-1, with 9 bases that match TRBD1. The CDR3 is 15 amino acids. V shed 4 bases, J shed 7 bases, and the junction held 8 bases outside the gene matches. Germline V lookup: CDR1 SGHTA, CDR2 FQGNSA. The DNA for the CDR3 is TGTGCCAGCAGCTCCTCGGGACAGGGCATGAATGAGCAGTTCTTC. Protein: CASSSSGQGMNEQFF.

This clone was seen a handful of times. CDR3 residues: CASSQDMERPQYF. The CDR3 DNA sequence: TGCGCCAGCAGCCAAGATATGGAGCGTCCGCAGTATTTT. This chain uses TRBV4-3 with TRBJ2-3, with D unclear. Between the trimmed V and J ends, which lost 0 bases and 10 bases, there was a span of 11 bases. Germline CDR1 and CDR2: LGHNA and YSLEER. The CDR3 contains 13 residues.

A few counts support this clone. This rearrangement joins TRBV11-2 to TRBJ2-1; TRBD2 might be the D (6 bases). CDR1 SGHAT and CDR2 FQNNGV come from the germline V gene. The CDR3 is 15 amino acids. The ends were cut back, 0 bases at V and 4 bases at J, with 10 bases in the middle. The CDR3 DNA reads TGTGCCAGCAGCTTAGAGGAGGGCTGGTACAATGAGCAGTTCTTC. This codes for CASSLEEGWYNEQFF.

The gene calls are TRBV19 and TRBJ1-5, with D possibly TRBD1 on 6 matching bases. Germline loops: CDR1 LNHDA, CDR2 SQIVND (reference sequence). This CDR3 has 16 amino acids. V was trimmed by 1 base and J by 7 bases, leaving 17 bases between them. DNA of the CDR3: TGTGCCAGTAGTATAGGTCGGGACATCTTGGGGCAGCCCCAGCATTTT. Protein sequence: CASSIGRDILGQPQHF.

This clone was seen a few times. V and J are TRBV18 and TRBJ2-7; a weak D match, TRBD1 (6 bases). The CDR3 is 14 amino acids. Per the germline V gene, CDR1 is KGHSH and CDR2 is LQKENI. Trimming took 3 bases from V and 7 from J, leaving 16 bases between them. The DNA for the CDR3 is TGTGCCAGCTCACCGAATACCAGGGGAAGGGAGCAGTACTTC. Translating it yields CASSPNTRGREQYF.

The chain couples TRBV11-1 to TRBJ2-5; TRBD1 matches 7 bases. CDR1 SGHAT and CDR2 FQDESV come from the germline V gene (reference sequence). Losses at the gene ends were 1 base for V and 5 bases for J; bases not matched to a gene: 4. The CDR3 is 14 residues long. CDR3 bases: TGTGCCAGCAGCTTAGAGCTACAGGGGGAGACCCAGTACTTC. Its protein is CASSLELQGETQYF.

V is TRBV4-3 and J is TRBJ2-7, with 10 nucleotides matching TRBD2. CDR3 length: 16 residues. Germline loops: CDR1 LGHNA, CDR2 YSLEER. The junction had 7 bases not matched to a gene; V was cut back by 2 bases and J by 3 bases. CDR3 sequence (DNA): TGCGCCAGCAGCCAAATGCTAGCGGGAGAACACTACGAGCAGTACTTC. Protein: CASSQMLAGEHYEQYF.

The chain has TRBV4-1 and TRBJ2-1; TRBD1 or TRBD2 may be the D gene (6 bases each). Per the germline V gene, CDR1 is MGHRA and CDR2 is YSYEKL. V was trimmed by 3 bases and J by 7 bases, leaving 25 bases between them. The length of the CDR3 is 18 residues. CDR3 in amino acids: CASSQGARRGREENEQFF. The DNA of the CDR3 is TGCGCCAGCAGCCAGGGGGCGAGAAGGGGCAGGGAGGAAAATGAGCAGTTCTTC.

This chain's CDR3 is CASTRESSPGTQYF. DNA for the CDR3: TGTGCCAGCACCCGAGAGAGTAGCCCCGGTACGCAGTATTTT. J is TRBJ2-3 and V is TRBV2; D is ambiguous. Germline-derived CDR1 and CDR2 are SNHLY and FYNNEI. V dropped 7 bases and J dropped 8 bases, with 19 bases sitting between them. The CDR3 runs to 14 residues.

This clone was picked up a small number of times. This chain joins TRBV7-2 and TRBJ1-5; the match to TRBD1 covers 8 bases. With V trimmed by 3 bases and J by 4 bases, 8 bases remained unmatched. The CDR3 has 16 amino acids. Looked up from germline, CDR1 is SGHTA and CDR2 is FQGNSA. The CDR3 DNA follows: TGTGCCAGCAGCTTGGCTCATCAGGGGGCGAATCAGCCCCAGCATTTT. The encoded protein is CASSLAHQGANQPQHF.

This clone has just a few counts. V is TRBV18 and J is TRBJ2-1; TRBD2 aligns across 11 bases. The CDR3 contains 16 residues. The germline gives CDR1 KGHSH, CDR2 LQKENI. J was trimmed by 3 bases and V by 5 bases; bases with no gene match: 6. The CDR3 spells CASSSYTSGSYNEQFF. In DNA, the CDR3 is TGTGCCAGCTCATCCTATACTAGCGGGAGCTACAATGAGCAGTTCTTC.

This clone came up once. This chain uses TRBV27 with TRBJ2-7; D is perhaps TRBD2 (6 bases). Trimming took 4 bases from V and 4 from J, leaving 14 bases between them. In germline, CDR1 is MNHEY, CDR2 SMNVEV (reference sequence). The CDR3 runs 14 residues. The CDR3 is CASSWGVSSYEQYF. The CDR3 DNA follows: TGTGCCAGCAGTTGGGGGGTATCGTCGTACGAGCAGTACTTC.

The chain has TRBV7-2 and TRBJ2-7; D unresolved. CDR3 size: 13 residues. From germline, CDR1 is SGHTA and CDR2 FQGNSA. Trimming removed 4 bases at V and 3 bases at J, with 10 bases between. CDR3: CASSYLGIYEQYF. For the CDR3, the DNA is TGTGCCAGCAGCTACTTGGGGATCTACGAGCAGTACTTC. The complete variable domain, with remaining parts taken from reference TRBV7-2 and TRBJ2-7, reads GAGVSQSPSNKVTEKGKDVELRCDPISGHTALYWYRQSLGQGLEFLIYFQGNSAPDKSGLPSDRFSAERTGGSVSTLTIQRTQQEDSAVYLCASSYLGIYEQYFGPGTRLTVT.

The gene calls are TRBV7-2 and TRBJ2-1, with D tentatively TRBD2 (6 bases). The ends were cut back, 3 bases at V and 3 bases at J, with 12 bases in the middle. CDR3 length: 15 residues. From germline, CDR1 is SGHTA and CDR2 FQGNSA. The CDR3 DNA sequence: TGTGCCAGCAGCTTTAGCGGAGCAGTCTACAATGAGCAGTTCTTC. It encodes CASSFSGAVYNEQFF.

This clone has just a few counts. Here the CDR3 DNA reads TGTGCCAGCAGTTTCGGACAGGGGCAGTACTTC. It codes for CASSFGQGQYF. The chain has TRBV28 and TRBJ2-7, with TRBD1 matching 8 bases. The V segment lost 3 bases and the J segment 9 bases; nucleotides outside the gene matches: 1. CDR3 length: 11 amino acids. The germline gives CDR1 MDHEN, CDR2 SYDVKM.